A single sample is the source of the 18 T cell receptor beta chains below, sequenced in a study of blood T cell repertoires in COVID-19. The repertoire was sequenced with immunoSEQ multiplex PCR; TCRdb's copy has only in-frame clones and lacks some. The sample holds a few hundred thousand clones, about 85% seen once. The sample was peripheral blood. These receptors were taken from a man aged 18 to 30 with active or convalescent COVID-19.

The chain joins TRBV19 to TRBJ2-1, with 13 bases that match TRBD2. The CDR3 totals 19 residues. The trim removed 4 bases at V and 10 bases at J, leaving 19 bases unmatched. Looked up from germline, CDR1 is LNHDA and CDR2 is SQIVND (reference sequence). The CDR3, as DNA: TGTGCCAGTAGTAAGCTTGGAGAAACTAGCGGGAGGGCCCCCGGGGAGCAGTTCTTC. Its protein is CASSKLGETSGRAPGEQFF.

The gene calls are TRBV4-1 and TRBJ1-5, with no clear D. The CDR3 runs 18 residues. Between the trimmed V and J ends, which lost 0 bases and 4 bases, there was a span of 19 bases. Germline V gene sequence: CDR1 MGHRA, CDR2 YSYEKL. The CDR3 coding sequence is TGCGCCAGCAGCCAAGACCATATTGACCCGGGGAGGAATCAGCCCCAGCATTTT. It encodes CASSQDHIDPGRNQPQHF.

The J gene is TRBJ2-1, the V gene TRBV3-1 (or the pseudogene TRBV3-2); TRBD1 is a possible D gene (6 bases). This CDR3 is 15 amino acids long. Trimming took 4 bases from V and 3 from J, leaving 13 bases between them. From germline, CDR1 is LGHDT and CDR2 YNNKEL (reference sequence). In nucleotides, the CDR3 is TGTGCCAGCAGCCTTAAAGACAGGAACTACAATGAGCAGTTCTTC. Protein: CASSLKDRNYNEQFF.

This rearrangement joins TRBV11-2 to TRBJ2-3; 9 nucleotides align to TRBD2. Germline assignment: CDR1 SGHAT and CDR2 FQNNGV. This CDR3 has 16 residues. Trimming removed 1 base from V and 4 bases from J; junction bases left unmatched: 6. For the CDR3, the DNA is TGTGCCAGCAGCTTAGGTTCAGCGGGGGGCGCAGATACGCAGTATTTT. This codes for CASSLGSAGGADTQYF.

V usage is TRBV7-8 and J usage is TRBJ2-1; D unclear. Trimming cost V 5 bases and J 0 bases, with 5 bases left between them. CDR1 and CDR2 from the germline V gene are SGHVS and FQNEAQ. CDR3 length: 13 amino acids. CDR3 sequence: CASSQSSYNEQFF. In nucleotides, the CDR3 is TGTGCCAGCAGCCAGAGCTCCTACAATGAGCAGTTCTTC.

This clone occurred a few times. This chain joins TRBV29-1 and TRBJ1-4; D is unresolved. Germline values: CDR1 SQVTM, CDR2 ANQGSEA. Trimming pared 7 bases from V and 8 bases from J, leaving 20 bases between. CDR3 length: 14 amino acids. As DNA, the CDR3 is TGCAGCGCCCAATACGGGCCCGGGGAGGAAAAACTGTTTTTT. As protein: CSAQYGPGEEKLFF.

The rearrangement joins TRBV10-3 to TRBJ2-1, with TRBD1 matching 7 bases. CDR1 is ENHRY and CDR2 is SYGVKD in the germline V gene. CDR3 length equals 14 residues. V lost 2 bases and J lost 9; bases outside the gene matches: 7. CDR3 in DNA: TGTGCCATCAGTGAGAGGCAGGGGGTCACTGAGCAGTTCTTC. This codes for CAISERQGVTEQFF.

The gene calls are TRBV28 and TRBJ1-6, with TRBD1 identical over 7 bases. The CDR3 is made up of 16 amino acids. The germline gives CDR1 MDHEN, CDR2 SYDVKM. J was trimmed by 8 bases and V by 7 bases; bases with no gene match: 14. The CDR3, as DNA: TGTGCCAGCACCACCACCCCGGGGGACAGAGATTCACCCCTCCACTTT. Its translation: CASTTTPGDRDSPLHF. The variable domain in full, completed from reference TRBV28 and TRBJ1-6, reads DVKVTQSSRYLVKRTGEKVFLECVQDMDHENMFWYRQDPGLGLRLIYFSYDVKMKEKGDIPEGYSVSREKKERFSLILESASTNQTSMYLCASTTTPGDRDSPLHFGNGTRLTVT.

The J gene is TRBJ2-3, the V gene TRBV28; TRBD2 matches at 12 bases. CDR1 is MDHEN, CDR2 SYDVKM, per germline. Losses at the gene ends were 4 bases for V and 2 bases for J; bases not matched to a gene: 7. CDR3 length: 17 residues. CDR3 sequence reads: CASSSGTSGPFTDTQYF. CDR3 in DNA: TGTGCCAGCAGTTCCGGGACTAGCGGGCCATTCACAGATACGCAGTATTTT.

This chain's CDR3 is CASSPQGGGPSPLHF. The CDR3, as DNA: TGTGCCAGCAGCCCTCAGGGAGGGGGACCTTCACCCCTCCACTTT. The genes are TRBV7-3 and TRBJ1-6, with D perhaps TRBD1 (6 bases). The germline V and J ends were trimmed by 5 bases and 9 bases, with 17 bases remaining between them. Germline CDR1 and CDR2: SGHTA and FQGTGA. This CDR3 is 15 amino acids long.

The chain uses TRBV5-1 and TRBJ2-2, with D perhaps matching TRBD2 (6 bases). This CDR3 spans 14 amino acids. The germline gives CDR1 SGHRS, CDR2 YFSETQ. With 0 bases removed from V and 7 bases from J, the gap between germline ends came to 10 bases. The DNA of the CDR3 is TGCGCCAGCAGCTTGGGCGGGGAAGGCGGGGAGCTGTTTTTT. Protein sequence: CASSLGGEGGELFF.

The V and J genes are TRBV4-1 and TRBJ1-2, with 9 bases that match TRBD1. In germline, CDR1 is MGHRA, CDR2 YSYEKL. The trim removed 3 bases at V and 10 bases at J, leaving 15 bases unmatched. The CDR3 runs to 16 residues. The CDR3 is CASSQRYRGRVRDYTF. CDR3 nucleotide sequence: TGCGCCAGCAGCCAGAGGTACAGGGGGCGCGTCCGAGACTACACCTTC.

The rearrangement uses TRBV19 and TRBJ2-1; TRBD2 matches at 9 bases. CDR3 length equals 15 residues. The germline gives CDR1 LNHDA, CDR2 SQIVND (reference sequence). J lost 3 bases, V lost 6 bases, and 6 bases had no gene match. CDR3 protein: CASRTSGSYYNEQFF. CDR3 bases: TGTGCCAGTAGGACTAGCGGCAGCTACTACAATGAGCAGTTCTTC. Full variable domain (rest looked up from reference TRBV19 and TRBJ2-1): DGGITQSPKYLFRKEGQNVTLSCEQNLNHDAMYWYRQDPGQGLRLIYYSQIVNDFQKGDIAEGYSVSREKKESFPLTVTSAQKNPTAFYLCASRTSGSYYNEQFFGPGTRLTVL.

The rearrangement joins TRBV29-1 to TRBJ1-5, with D unclear. The CDR3 has 13 residues. The germline V gene has CDR1 SQVTM and CDR2 ANQGSEA. Trimming removed 7 bases at V and 7 bases at J, with 17 bases between. CDR3 in DNA: TGCAGCGCGGGATTTGGAGCCGGCCAGCCCCAGCATTTT. Translation: CSAGFGAGQPQHF.

The chain uses TRBV6-5 and TRBJ1-4, with D unclear. This CDR3 contains 15 residues. Germline assignment: CDR1 MNHEY and CDR2 SVGAGI. V was cut by 6 bases and J by 2 bases, with 13 bases left in between. The CDR3: CASSGEPTTNEKLFF. The CDR3 DNA follows: TGTGCCAGCAGCGGAGAACCTACCACTAATGAAAAACTGTTTTTT.

V gene TRBV9 combines with J gene TRBJ2-1; TRBD2 matches at 7 bases. CDR3 length equals 16 residues. J lost 3 bases, V lost 0 bases, and 6 bases had no gene match. Germline CDR1 reads SGDLS; CDR2 reads YYNGEE. CDR3 coding DNA: TGTGCCAGCAGCGTAGCTTGGGCTAGCGGCTACAATGAGCAGTTCTTC. Translated: CASSVAWASGYNEQFF.

This chain joins TRBV28 and TRBJ2-5, with D perhaps TRBD2 (5 bases). V gave up 10 bases and J gave up 3 bases, with 9 bases separating them. The CDR3 totals 11 residues. Germline V lookup: CDR1 MDHEN, CDR2 SYDVKM. The CDR3 loop is CATRTEETQYF. In nucleotides, the CDR3 is TGTGCCACTAGGACTGAAGAGACCCAGTACTTC.

The chain has TRBV5-4 and TRBJ2-5, with 8 bases lining up with TRBD2. With V trimmed by 2 bases and J by 2 bases, 2 bases remained unmatched. The CDR3 totals 14 residues. Germline V CDR1 and CDR2: SGHNT, YYREEE (reference sequence). CDR3 DNA sequence: TGTGCCAGCAGCTTTCCGGGGGGGCAAGAGACCCAGTACTTC. It is translated as CASSFPGGQETQYF.